The rows below give T cell receptor beta chains drawn from one sample of a study of shared clonotypes between healthy human individuals. The method was immunoSEQ multiplex PCR; TCRdb's version includes in-frame clones alone and lacks a portion of them. The data show hundreds of thousands of clones, approximately 95% seen once. Material: naive CD8+ T cells sorted from blood. These receptors came from a woman aged 25 to 45 in good health. CDR3s include the opening cysteine and the closing phenylalanine or tryptophan. A D gene is named only where the DNA matches it firmly. Size values are once, few and many counts, or a class for expanded clones, and some rows have none.

cdr3_length j_call v_call d_call clone_size cdr3_nt cdr3_aa
16 TRBJ2-7 TRBV4-1 TRBD2 . TGCGCCAGCAGCCAGGGGCCGCTAGCGGCCTCCTACGAGCAGTACTTC CASSQGPLAASYEQYF
15 TRBJ2-1 TRBV6-4 . . TGTGCCAGCAGTTACGGTTCTAGTGCCATGGATGAGCAGTTCTTC CASSYGSSAMDEQFF
15 TRBJ2-2 TRBV10-1 TRBD2 . TGCGCCAGCAGCGATAGCGGGAGGGCCTTCGGGGAGCTGTTTTTT CASSDSGRAFGELFF
15 TRBJ1-2 TRBV15 . . TGTGCCACCAGCAGGGAACAGGCCCAGCCCCCTGGCTACACCTTC CATSREQAQPPGYTF
16 TRBJ2-3 TRBV7-9 TRBD2 . TGTGCCAGCAGCCTCTCAATAGCGGGGGTCACAGATACGCAGTATTTT CASSLSIAGVTDTQYF
19 TRBJ2-7 TRBV2 TRBD2 . TGTGCCAGCAGTGATGGGGGATGGCCCAGCGGGAGGGCCGACGACGAGCAGTACTTC CASSDGGWPSGRADDEQYF
16 TRBJ2-7 TRBV28 TRBD1 . TGTGCCAGCAGTTTAATACAGGGACAGGGAGGTTACGAGCAGTACTTC CASSLIQGQGGYEQYF
14 TRBJ1-1 TRBV6-5 . once TGTGCCAGCAGTTTAGGGGGGGTGAACACTGAAGCTTTCTTT CASSLGGVNTEAFF
15 TRBJ1-5 TRBV2 . . TGTGCCAGCAGTATCTTTCAGGGATCGAGACAGCCCCAGCATTTT CASSIFQGSRQPQHF
13 TRBJ2-1 TRBV5-6 . . TGTGCCAGCAGCTTGATTAGTCTAGGAGAGCAGTTCTTC CASSLISLGEQFF
14 TRBJ2-7 TRBV7-2 . . TGTGCCAGCAGCTTAGGTGTGGGTGGGTACGAGCAGTACTTC CASSLGVGGYEQYF
13 TRBJ2-7 TRBV2 . . TGTGCCAGCACCCCCCAGGGCCTCCGCGAGCAGTACTTC CASTPQGLREQYF
15 TRBJ2-1 TRBV27 TRBD2 . TGTGCCAGCAGTGTCTTCGCGGGAGGTTACAATGAGCAGTTCTTC CASSVFAGGYNEQFF
16 TRBJ2-7 TRBV27 TRBD2 . TGTGCCAGCAGTGTCACTCCCGGGACTAGAATTCACGAGCAGTACTTC CASSVTPGTRIHEQYF
14 TRBJ1-1 TRBV5-6 . . TGTGCCAGCAGCTTTCTCGGAGGGAACACTGAAGCTTTCTTT CASSFLGGNTEAFF
15 TRBJ2-7 TRBV27 TRBD2 . TGTGCCAGCAGCCCGTTGGCGGGAGGGCGCCACGAGCAGTACTTC CASSPLAGGRHEQYF
14 TRBJ1-2 TRBV29-1 . . TGCAGCATACCCGGTTGGGGAGGCGTCTATGGCTACACCTTC CSIPGWGGVYGYTF
14 TRBJ2-5 TRBV9 TRBD1 . TGTGCCAGCAGCACCCGGGACAGCCAAGAGACCCAGTACTTC CASSTRDSQETQYF
13 TRBJ1-5 TRBV29-1 . . TGCAGCGTTGTTACCCGGGCTGGGCAGCCCCAGCATTTT CSVVTRAGQPQHF
13 TRBJ1-2 TRBV21-1 . . TGTGCCAGCAGCAATCCGGGGCGATATGGCTACACCTTC CASSNPGRYGYTF
14 TRBJ2-2 TRBV28 . . TGTGCCAGCAGGCACACAGATAACACCGGGGAGCTGTTTTTT CASRHTDNTGELFF
13 TRBJ1-1 TRBV6-6 . . TGTGCCAGCAGATTACAGGTGAACACTGAAGCTTTCTTT CASRLQVNTEAFF
15 TRBJ2-1 TRBV19 . . TGTGCCAGTAGTATATCACAGGGATCCTACAATGAGCAGTTCTTC CASSISQGSYNEQFF
14 TRBJ2-1 TRBV27 TRBD1 . TGTGCCAGCAGTTTCCCGACAGGGGCCGCTCCTGTGTTCTTC CASSFPTGAAPVFF
17 TRBJ2-1 TRBV9 TRBD2 . TGTGCCAGCAGCATCTTAGCGGGGCTAGGCCACTACAATGAGCAGTTCTTC CASSILAGLGHYNEQFF
11 TRBJ1-1 TRBV7-9 . few TGTGCCAGCAGAGGTGACACTGAAGCTTTCTTT CASRGDTEAFF
12 TRBJ2-1 TRBV30 . . TGTGCCTGGGGACAGGGAGGGAATGAGCAGTTCTTC CAWGQGGNEQFF
14 TRBJ2-7 TRBV11-2 . . TGTGCCAGCAGCTTTTTTGCGGACAGTAATATTCCGTACTTC CASSFFADSNIPYF
16 TRBJ2-5 TRBV28 . . TGTGCCAGCTTCCTAAGGGGGTGGGTGGGCGAGGAGACCCAGTACTTC CASFLRGWVGEETQYF
14 TRBJ2-7 TRBV13 . . TGTGCCAGCAGCTTCGGTCTCGGGTCCTACGAGCAGTACTTC CASSFGLGSYEQYF
15 TRBJ1-1 TRBV6-5 . once TGTGCCAGCAGTAACCCAAAGAAGAAGGGGACTGAAGCTTTCTTT CASSNPKKKGTEAFF
13 TRBJ1-2 TRBV19 TRBD1 once TGTGCCAGTCGCGACAGGGGTAACTATGGCTACACCTTC CASRDRGNYGYTF
13 TRBJ1-2 TRBV19 . . TGTGCCAGTAGTACAGGGACCTACCTTGGCTACACCTTC CASSTGTYLGYTF
13 TRBJ2-7 TRBV27 . . TGTGCCAGCAGTTCGGACGGTGGCTACGAGCAGTACTTC CASSSDGGYEQYF
16 TRBJ2-1 TRBV7-9 . once TGTGCCAGCAGCCCGGGGAGCGGACACTCCTACAATGAGCAGTTCTTC CASSPGSGHSYNEQFF
13 TRBJ1-1 TRBV18 . . TGTGCCAGCTCACCAGGGGGTGCGGCTGAAGCTTTCTTT CASSPGGAAEAFF
14 TRBJ1-1 TRBV11-2 . . TGTGCCAGCAGCCACGAAAGTGAGAACACTGAAGCTTTCTTT CASSHESENTEAFF
14 TRBJ2-5 TRBV28 . . TGTGCCAGCAGTTACCTTGCTGACAGGGAGACCCAGTACTTC CASSYLADRETQYF
14 TRBJ1-4 TRBV6-5 . . TGTGCCAGCAGTCCCACAAGGAGGGGTGAAAAACTGTTTTTT CASSPTRRGEKLFF
13 TRBJ2-5 TRBV5-4 . . TGTGCCAGCAGCTTGGTCGCGGACGAGACCCAGTACTTC CASSLVADETQYF
12 TRBJ1-1 TRBV28 . . TGTGCCAGCAGTCCGACGGGGACTGAAGCTTTCTTT CASSPTGTEAFF
15 TRBJ2-1 TRBV27 . . TGTGCCAGCAGTTTAGGAGGCCCCCGATCCAATGAGCAGTTCTTC CASSLGGPRSNEQFF
14 TRBJ1-2 TRBV4-1 . . TGCGCCAGCAGCCAAGAGACGAGGAACTATGGCTACACCTTC CASSQETRNYGYTF
16 TRBJ2-5 TRBV10-1 TRBD1 . TGCGCCAGCAGTGACCAGGACAGGGGGCTCCAAGAGACCCAGTACTTC CASSDQDRGLQETQYF
12 TRBJ2-2 TRBV6-1 . . TGTGCCAGCCTACAGGGTTCCCGGGAGCTGTTTTTT CASLQGSRELFF
15 TRBJ1-4 TRBV15 . . TGTGCCACCAGCAGCAACGCACCACCTGAAGAAAAACTGTTTTTT CATSSNAPPEEKLFF
18 TRBJ2-4 TRBV11-2 TRBD1 . TGTGCCAGCAGCTTAGTTCGGGCAGGGGGCCGGGCCAAAAACATTCAGTACTTC CASSLVRAGGRAKNIQYF
12 TRBJ2-7 TRBV14 . . TGTGCCAGCAGCCCAGGGAACTACGAGCAGTACTTC CASSPGNYEQYF
14 TRBJ1-2 TRBV6-5 . . TGTGCCAGCAGCCGGACTTCAGCTAACTATGGCTACACCTTC CASSRTSANYGYTF